This T cell receptor beta chain is from a study of cytomegalovirus exposure and HLA in healthy donors. Whole-study context: Out of about 360 genotyped donors, 81% belonged to the Caucasian-associated ancestry cluster. Findings and limits, study-wide: It was 164 TCR beta chains that were listed as cytomegalovirus-associated. The authors considered a cluster of highly shared sequence variants likely to be a sequencing artifact. A later analysis showed TCR association rates differing by HLA locus, peaking at DRB1 and lowest at HLA-C.

As to this clone: Its antigen is as yet unknown.

The CDR3 contains 13 residues. The ends were cut back, 0 bases at V and 8 bases at J, with 13 bases in the middle. CDR1 GTSNPN and CDR2 SVGIG come from the germline V gene (reference sequence). A multiplex PCR was run with 60 Vbeta primers and 13 Jbeta primers. Repertoires were generated with immunoSEQ multiplex PCR, while TCRdb's copy carries only in-frame clones and drops some. The sample carries under 200,000 clones, 75% to 85% recorded once. The rearrangement links TRBV30 to TRBJ1-2; no reliable D call. The sequence was obtained from a female donor in good health and CMV-seronegative. Sequences were obtained from PBMCs. The DNA of the CDR3 is TGTGCCTGGAGTGTCGAGATTGGTCGGGGCTACACCTTC. Residues: CAWSVEIGRGYTF. Together with reference TRBV30 and TRBJ1-2, the CDR3 gives the full variable domain: SQTIHQWPATLVQPVGSPLSLECTVEGTSNPNLYWYRQAAGRGLQLLFYSVGIGQISSEVPQNLSASRPQDRQFILSSKKLLLSDSGFYLCAWSVEIGRGYTFGSGTRLTVV.